Listed below are T cell receptor beta chains from one sample, sequenced in a study of vaccination effects on CD4 cells after COVID-19. No antigen has been identified for these receptors. Here immunoSEQ multiplex PCR was the method, and the copy in TCRdb shows in-frame clones only, minus some. The sample lists tens of thousands of clones; around four fifths were seen once. Sequences were derived from CD4+ T cells from PBMCs cultured with HCoV-OC43 spike peptides, sampled after COVID-19 vaccination. The receptors come from a human donor who received a COVID-19 vaccine. Both conserved end residues are trimmed from each CDR3. Some rows mark clone size as missing; the rest say once, few, many or name a class of expanded clone.

V: TRBV19
J: TRBJ1-5
size: few
CDR3: ASSGGSYQPQH

V: TRBV13
J: TRBJ1-1
size: -
CDR3: ASSSYGTGNTKAF

V: TRBV12-5
J: TRBJ2-1
size: -
CDR3: ASGPTTLSSSYNEQF

V: TRBV2
J: TRBJ2-3
size: -
CDR3: ASSYLLAGSTDTQY

V: TRBV19
J: TRBJ1-2
size: -
CDR3: ASQMGRFGTDYGYT

V: TRBV5-4
J: TRBJ1-5
size: few
CDR3: AVGGGGANQPQH

V: TRBV9
J: TRBJ1-2
size: -
CDR3: ASSRRGKEGGYT

V: TRBV19
J: TRBJ1-2
size: -
CDR3: ASSYLFGEDLYGYT

V: TRBV4-1
J: TRBJ1-2
size: -
CDR3: ASSQSQGVGYGYT

V: TRBV19
J: TRBJ2-5
size: -
CDR3: ASSANQETQY

V: TRBV6-2/TRBV6-3
J: TRBJ1-2
size: -
CDR3: ASSSPGTRGYT

V: TRBV24-1
J: TRBJ1-2
size: -
CDR3: ATSDATGSKDYGYT

V: TRBV7-6
J: TRBJ1-1
size: -
CDR3: ASSSLQGNANTEAF

V: TRBV12-3/TRBV12-4
J: TRBJ2-3
size: few
CDR3: ASSQYRSAAQY

V: TRBV24-1
J: TRBJ2-1
size: -
CDR3: ATSDPGTGDNEQF

V: TRBV9
J: TRBJ2-1
size: -
CDR3: ASSATGITRGGNEQF

V: TRBV5-1
J: TRBJ2-5
size: -
CDR3: ASSAGTGGGETQY

V: TRBV24-1
J: TRBJ1-2
size: -
CDR3: ATSDAGQPGGYT

V: TRBV4-3
J: TRBJ1-2
size: -
CDR3: ASSQDAGIYGYT

V: TRBV5-1
J: TRBJ2-5
size: -
CDR3: ASSLGQQETQY

V: TRBV5-1
J: TRBJ1-2
size: -
CDR3: ASSLREGQGYGYT

V: TRBV28
J: TRBJ1-4
size: -
CDR3: ASSFRGMPNEKLF

V: TRBV6-4
J: TRBJ1-2
size: -
CDR3: ASSDPYNGYT

V: TRBV5-5
J: TRBJ1-5
size: -
CDR3: ASSLGQVGDQPQH

V: TRBV3-1/TRBV3-2
J: TRBJ2-1
size: -
CDR3: ASSRMADRANEQF

V: TRBV23-1
J: TRBJ1-1
size: -
CDR3: ASSQNRTEAF

V: TRBV19
J: TRBJ2-5
size: -
CDR3: ASSMWGPGETQY

V: TRBV7-2
J: TRBJ1-5
size: -
CDR3: ASSLAGQSYNQPQH

V: TRBV28
J: TRBJ1-1
size: -
CDR3: ASSAITGTVNTEAF

V: TRBV2
J: TRBJ2-2
size: few
CDR3: ASSTGPPKGSTGELF

V: TRBV18
J: TRBJ2-5
size: -
CDR3: ASSEQGLQETQY

V: TRBV9
J: TRBJ1-2
size: -
CDR3: ASSALGTGLSGYT

V: TRBV18
J: TRBJ2-5
size: -
CDR3: ASSALTGTSTGTQY

V: TRBV9
J: TRBJ2-6
size: -
CDR3: ASSVPGANVLT

V: TRBV5-1
J: TRBJ2-5
size: -
CDR3: ASRAGLSNIQETQY

V: TRBV24-1
J: TRBJ2-3
size: -
CDR3: ATSLGTTSGGLETQY

V: TRBV18
J: TRBJ1-4
size: -
CDR3: ASSPPQGAAGEKLF

V: TRBV28
J: TRBJ2-4
size: -
CDR3: ASSLYSGGAFTKNIQY

V: TRBV18
J: TRBJ2-5
size: -
CDR3: ASSPAAGRETQY

V: TRBV28
J: TRBJ1-5
size: -
CDR3: ASRVWDRFGNQPQH

V: TRBV18
J: TRBJ1-6
size: -
CDR3: ASSPNLGGIYNSPLH

V: TRBV3-1/TRBV3-2
J: TRBJ1-6
size: -
CDR3: ASSQGPVGSPLH

V: TRBV2
J: TRBJ1-6
size: few
CDR3: ASTINGDSPLH